The rows below give T cell receptor beta chains drawn from one sample of a study of breast tumors, draining lymph nodes, adjacent tissues. TCRdb processed the multiplex PCR reads anew with MiXCR; each CDR3 protein has one entry. Among more than 20,000 distinct CDR3 sequences listed, approximately 23% were seen once. The sequencing input was breast tumor tissue. All receptors derive from a female donor with breast cancer. Some clones in this sample may be carry-over from other donors' samples. Both conserved end residues are part of each CDR3. A D gene is named only where the DNA matches it firmly. Size is omitted from some rows. Given values are once, few, many or a class for expanded clones.

many TRBJ2-5 TRBV6-2/TRBV6-3 TRBD1 TGTGCCAGCAGTTACTTAACAGGGGGCGCCGACCAAGAGACCCAGTACTTC CASSYLTGGADQETQYF
NA TRBJ1-2 TRBV6-5 TRBD1 TGTGCCAGCAGGACAGGGGACTATGGCTACACCTTC CASRTGDYGYTF
many TRBJ1-2 TRBV19 TRBD1 TGTGCCAGTAGTAAAGGACAGGATAACTATGGCTACACCTTC CASSKGQDNYGYTF
few TRBJ2-4 TRBV3-1 NA TGTGCCAGCAGCCAAGGGTCCGCGTTAGCCAAAAACATTCAGTACTTC CASSQGSALAKNIQYF
many TRBJ2-3 TRBV9 TRBD2 TGTGCCAGCAGCGTCGGACTAGCGGGGACGACAGATACGCAGTATTTT CASSVGLAGTTDTQYF
many TRBJ1-4 TRBV5-8 TRBD1 TGTGCCAGCAGCCTAGGACAGGGAGGAAAACTGTTTTTT CASSLGQGGKLFF
many TRBJ1-6 TRBV11-2 NA TGTGCCAGCAGCCTCTTGGTGGGTTCACCCCTCCACTTT CASSLLVGSPLHF
many TRBJ2-2 TRBV7-9 TRBD2 TGTGCCAGCAGCCCGAGCGGGAGGCGGAACACCGGGGAGCTGTTTTTT CASSPSGRRNTGELFF
many TRBJ2-1 TRBV2 TRBD1 TGTGCCAGCAGCTCGGGACAGGGGCTGAATGAGCAGTTCTTC CASSSGQGLNEQFF
many TRBJ2-1 TRBV27 NA TGTGCCAGCAGTTTAGGTTTGGGCCACAATGAGCAGTTCTTC CASSLGLGHNEQFF
many TRBJ2-3 TRBV6-4 TRBD2 TGTGCCAGCAGTGACTCGGCTAGCGGGAGTACAGATACGCAGTATTTT CASSDSASGSTDTQYF
many TRBJ2-4 TRBV10-2 NA TGCGCCAGCACACCGGGACGAGCCAAAAACATTCAGTACTTC CASTPGRAKNIQYF
many TRBJ2-7 TRBV20-1 TRBD2 TGCAGTGTCCCCCCTAGCGGGAGGGACGAGCAGTACTTC CSVPPSGRDEQYF
NA TRBJ2-1 TRBV29-1 TRBD2 TGCAGCGTTGAGGATCCCCTACGGGAGGGCTACAATGAGCAGATCTTC CSVEDPLREGYNEQIF
many TRBJ2-2 TRBV10-3 TRBD1 TGTGCCATCAGAGACAGGGGGGAATCCGGGGAGCTGTTTTTT CAIRDRGESGELFF
many TRBJ2-1 TRBV7-2 TRBD1 TGTGCCAGCAGCACCCGACAGGGGATAGGCAGAGATCGCGGCAATGAGCAGTTCTTC CASSTRQGIGRDRGNEQFF
many TRBJ1-4 TRBV20-1 NA TGCAGTGCTAGGGCAACAACTAATGAAAAACTGTTTTTT CSARATTNEKLFF
NA TRBJ2-1 TRBV29-1 TRBD2 TGCAGCGTTGAAAAGACTAGCGGGAGGAATGAGCAGTTCTTC CSVEKTSGRNEQFF
NA TRBJ1-1 TRBV5-5 NA TGTGCCAGCAGCTTGTCAATCCTGAACACTGAAGCTTTCTTT CASSLSILNTEAFF
NA TRBJ2-3 TRBV20-1 TRBD2 TGCAGTGCTGACATACTACTAGCGGGAGGCGTTCAGGACACGCAGTATTTT CSADILLAGGVQDTQYF
NA TRBJ2-7 TRBV20-1 TRBD2 TGCAGTGCTACGGCTAGCGGGACCCTAGTCGAGCGATACTTC CSATASGTLVERYF
many TRBJ1-6 TRBV10-3 TRBD1 TGTGCCACTACGGACAGGGTGGGCTTCTCCTATAATTCACCCCTCCACTTT CATTDRVGFSYNSPLHF
many TRBJ1-2 TRBV20-1 NA TGCAGTGCCCCAGGGGTCTATGGCTACACCTTC CSAPGVYGYTF
many TRBJ2-7 TRBV9 TRBD2 TGTGCCAGCAGCCCCACAGATGGAGCTAGCGGGGGCTCCTACGAGCAGTACTTC CASSPTDGASGGSYEQYF
many TRBJ1-5 TRBV4-1 NA TGCGCCAGCAGCCCGATCGGGGATCAGCCCCAGCATTTT CASSPIGDQPQHF
many TRBJ1-4 TRBV7-2 NA TGTGCCAGCAGCTCACCAGGAGTGGCTAATGAAAAACTGTTTTTT CASSSPGVANEKLFF
many TRBJ2-1 TRBV20-1 NA TGCAGTGCTAGAGATGCGGCGGGTTACAATGAGCAGTTCTTC CSARDAAGYNEQFF
NA TRBJ1-6 TRBV20-1 TRBD1 TGCAGTGCTAGAGACCGGACAGGGAATTCACCCCTCCACTTT CSARDRTGNSPLHF
many TRBJ2-1 TRBV5-1 TRBD2 TGCGCCAGCAGCTTGGCAATGGGACTAGCGATTGATGAGCAGTTCTTC CASSLAMGLAIDEQFF
many TRBJ2-6 TRBV5-4 NA TGTGCCAGCAAGGGTTCCTCTGGGGCCAACGTCCTGACTTTC CASKGSSGANVLTF
many TRBJ2-5 TRBV11-2 TRBD2 TGTGCCAGCAGCTCGGGACTAGCGGGAGAGACCCAGTACTTC CASSSGLAGETQYF
many TRBJ2-3 TRBV30 NA TGTGCCTGGAGGGGGAGCACAGATACGCAGTATTTT CAWRGSTDTQYF
NA TRBJ2-3 TRBV7-8 NA TGTGCCAGCAGCTTAAAACTAGGCGCAACAGATACGCAGTATTTT CASSLKLGATDTQYF
large TRBJ1-2 TRBV4-2 NA TGTGCCAGCAGCCAAGTCCCAGTAGGGTATGGCTACACCTTC CASSQVPVGYGYTF
NA TRBJ1-5 TRBV28 TRBD1 TGTGCCAGCAGCCCCCCGGACAGGGGGTCCCGACCCCAGCATTTT CASSPPDRGSRPQHF
many TRBJ1-4 TRBV5-1 TRBD1 TGCGCCAGCAGCTTACAGGGGAATGAAAAACTGTTTTTT CASSLQGNEKLFF
many TRBJ2-7 TRBV15 NA TGTGCCACCAGCAGAAAGGATTTCGACGAGCAGTACTTC CATSRKDFDEQYF
many TRBJ1-3 TRBV5-1 TRBD1 TGCGCCAGCAGCCCCGGGACAGGGGGAAACACCATATATTTT CASSPGTGGNTIYF
NA TRBJ2-1 TRBV14 TRBD2 TGTGCCAGCAGCCATTACAGCGGGAGTGATACTGAGCAGTCCTTC CASSHYSGSDTEQSF
few TRBJ1-2 TRBV28 TRBD1 TGTGCCAGCAGTCCTACCGGGACAGGGTCATATGGGGGCTATGGCTACACCTTC CASSPTGTGSYGGYGYTF
many TRBJ1-4 TRBV12-3/TRBV12-4 NA TGTGCCAGCAGTTTCGAGCAAAAACTGTTTTTT CASSFEQKLFF
many TRBJ2-5 TRBV7-9 TRBD2 TGTGCCAGCGGGCCAAGGACTAGCGGGCGTCCTGGAGAGACCCAGTACTTC CASGPRTSGRPGETQYF
NA TRBJ2-7 TRBV5-4 NA TGTGCCAGCAGCTCCGGACTGTCCTCCCACGAGCAGTACTTC CASSSGLSSHEQYF
NA TRBJ1-5 TRBV18 NA TGTGCCAGCTCACCGACGGGAGGAAGCAATCGGCCCCAGCATTTT CASSPTGGSNRPQHF
few TRBJ2-1 TRBV28 TRBD1 TGTGCCAGCAGTTTAGGGGGACAGGGGGAAAATGAGCAGTTCTTC CASSLGGQGENEQFF
few TRBJ2-4 TRBV20-1 TRBD1 TGCAGTGCCCCGACAGGGAACATTCAGTACTTC CSAPTGNIQYF
many TRBJ2-7 TRBV13 TRBD1 TGTGCCAGCAGCTCCGACAGGGGGGACAGTTACGAGCAGTACTTC CASSSDRGDSYEQYF
many TRBJ1-2 TRBV6-1 TRBD1 TGTGCCAGCAGAGGACAGGGGTATTGGTATGGCTACACCTTC CASRGQGYWYGYTF
many TRBJ1-2 TRBV7-8 NA TGTGCCAGCAGCTATAGCGACTATGGCTACACCTTC CASSYSDYGYTF
NA TRBJ1-4 TRBV3-1 NA TGTGCCAGCAGCCACCAGGGAGTGGGTGGAAAACTGTTTTTT CASSHQGVGGKLFF
few TRBJ1-1 TRBV5-6 NA TGTGCCAGCAGCTTGTCCGACACTGAAGCTTTCTTT CASSLSDTEAFF
NA TRBJ1-1 TRBV5-8 NA TGTGCCAGCAGCTTATGGGGAATGGCTGAAGCTTTCTTT CASSLWGMAEAFF
many TRBJ2-7 TRBV3-1 TRBD2 TGTGCCAGCAGCCCCTCAGGGTCGGCGGGAGCTCCCTACGAGCAGTACTTC CASSPSGSAGAPYEQYF
NA TRBJ2-5 TRBV10-3 NA TGTGCCATCAGTGAGTCTCACCAAGAGACCCAGTACTTC CAISESHQETQYF
many TRBJ2-7 TRBV7-9 NA TGTGCCAGCAGCTTCGAAATCTACGAGCAGTACTTC CASSFEIYEQYF
many TRBJ1-2 TRBV11-2 NA TGTGCCAGCAGCTTCGGCGACTATGGCTACACCTTC CASSFGDYGYTF